This record covers a single TCR beta chain. Its cognate antigen is unknown. The data originate from a study of shared clonotypes between healthy human individuals. Findings of the study overall: Researchers sampled blood only, noting tissue repertoires likely differ. There were few donors, and this limited the genetic and exposure-history diversity represented.

Produced via immunoSEQ multiplex PCR; TCRdb's table is partial and in-frame only. The sample carries under 600,000 clones, more than 95% recorded once. Terminally differentiated effector memory CD45RA+ cells were excluded from the naive CD8 cells, which were CD45RO-negative and positively selected for CCR7. The CDR3 length is 17 residues. After removal of 4 bases from V and 7 bases from J, the junction contained 17 bases not matched to a gene. Per germline, CDR1 MDHEN and CDR2 SYDVKM. This TCR was recovered from a man aged 25 to 45 in good health. The V gene is TRBV28, the J gene TRBJ2-7; 9 nucleotides agree with TRBD1. The sample taken for sequencing was naive CD8+ T cells sorted from blood. For the CDR3, the DNA is TGTGCCAGCAGTTCCTTAATAAACCGGGACAGGGTACGAGAGCAGTACTTC. This encodes CASSSLINRDRVREQYF.